These 20 T cell receptor beta chains came from one sample sequenced in a study of blood T cells in healthy people across ages. Alongside a J-beta primer mix, a sample-barcoded 5' primer served in a second PCR lasting about 7 to 11 cycles. TCRdb reprocessed the 5' RACE reads via MiXCR and lists one record per CDR3 protein. The sample carries around 940,000 distinct CDR3 sequences, 51% recorded once. The specimen sequenced was blood. Source of these receptors: a woman aged 55-69 years in good health.

The V call is TRBV4-1, the J call TRBJ1-4; 10 bases align to TRBD1. The J segment lost 8 bases and the V segment lost 1 base, leaving 7 bases of the junction unmatched. Per the germline V gene, CDR1 is MGHRA and CDR2 is YSYEKL. CDR3 length equals 16 residues. CDR3 in amino acids: CASSQGPGQGPEKLFF. CDR3 sequence (DNA): TGCGCCAGCAGCCAAGGGCCGGGACAGGGGCCGGAAAAACTGTTTTTT.

The rearrangement links TRBV4-2 to TRBJ1-2, with D possibly matching TRBD1 (5 bases). The CDR3 is 16 residues long. Per the germline V gene, CDR1 is LGHNA and CDR2 is YNFKEQ. V was cut by 1 base and J by 5 bases, with 17 bases left in between. The DNA of the CDR3 is TGTGCCAGCAGCCAAGGTACCGGGGGACTCGGGTATGGCTACACCTTC. It codes for CASSQGTGGLGYGYTF.

The chain uses TRBV20-1 and TRBJ2-7; 10 bases are a match to TRBD2. In germline, CDR1 is DFQATT, CDR2 SNEGSKA (reference sequence). The CDR3 covers 15 residues. The trim removed 7 bases at V and 2 bases at J, leaving 11 bases unmatched. Written as DNA, the CDR3 is TGCAGTGTTGGAGCGGGAGGGTGGCTGGCCTACGAGCAGTACTTC. Its protein is CSVGAGGWLAYEQYF.

This chain uses TRBV11-2 with TRBJ2-5; maybe TRBD1 (5 bases). This CDR3 is 15 amino acids long. Germline V gene sequence: CDR1 SGHAT, CDR2 FQNNGV. V was clipped by 2 bases and J by 4 bases, with 14 bases between them. The chain's CDR3 is CASSLLAGPRETQYF. The CDR3 DNA reads as TGTGCCAGCAGCTTATTGGCAGGGCCCCGAGAGACCCAGTACTTC.

The chain recombines TRBV30 with TRBJ2-7; no clear D. The CDR3 is 11 residues long. CDR1 is GTSNPN, CDR2 SVGIG, per germline (reference sequence). V was pared by 0 bases and J by 7 bases, with 7 bases between. The CDR3 bases are TGTGCCTGGAGTGTAGGGCAGGAGCAGTACTTC. Translating gives CAWSVGQEQYF.

Comments on this clonotype: This could be a read error, since a much larger clone is one nucleotide away. V gene TRBV29-1 combines with J gene TRBJ2-7; D might be TRBD1 (5 bases). Trimming shortened V by 5 bases and J by 0 bases, and 11 bases separated the two germline ends. CDR1 SQVTM and CDR2 ANQGSEA come from the germline V gene. The CDR3 covers 13 residues. The DNA of the CDR3 is TGCAGCGTTAAGGAGACAGCCTCCTACGAGCAGTACTTC. Its translation is CSVKETASYEQYF.

This rearrangement joins TRBV5-4 to TRBJ2-5; D is ambiguous. This CDR3 has 13 residues. CDR1 and CDR2 (germline): SGHNT, YYREEE (reference sequence). The V and J ends lost 4 bases and 11 bases respectively, with 18 bases between them. The CDR3 DNA is TGTGCCAGCAGCCGAGACCCCCCGGGTGAGCAGTACTTC. Amino acids: CASSRDPPGEQYF.

The rearrangement joins TRBV30 to TRBJ2-7; 9 bases are shared with TRBD2. The CDR3 spans 14 residues. V shed 3 bases, J shed 4 bases, and the junction held 7 bases outside the gene matches. The germline gives CDR1 GTSNPN, CDR2 SVGIG (reference sequence). The CDR3 DNA reads TGTGCCTGGAGAATAGCGGGAGCTCGATACGAGCAGTACTTC. Encoded protein: CAWRIAGARYEQYF.

The chain has TRBV18 and TRBJ2-1; 8 nucleotides agree with TRBD2. This CDR3 is 15 amino acids long. V dropped 3 bases and J dropped 10; count of bases not matched to a gene: 11. Germline lookup yields CDR1 KGHSH and CDR2 LQKENI. The CDR3 spells CASSPTIIAGGEQFF. CDR3 DNA sequence: TGTGCCAGCTCACCTACGATCATTGCGGGAGGAGAGCAGTTCTTC.

This clonotype has only a few counts. The chain recombines TRBV7-3 with TRBJ2-2, with a tentative D call TRBD2 (6 bases). In germline, CDR1 is SGHTA, CDR2 FQGTGA. This CDR3 contains 14 residues. V was shortened by 3 bases and J by 7 bases, with 12 bases between the two germline ends. In DNA form, the CDR3 reads TGTGCCAGCAGCTTTTCAGCGGGTGGCGGGGAGCTGTTTTTT. Its translation: CASSFSAGGGELFF.

The chain has TRBV3-1 and TRBJ2-2; D gene uncertain. Germline-derived CDR1 and CDR2 are LGHDT and YNNKEL (reference sequence). V shed 0 bases and J shed 0 bases, with 11 bases lying between them. The CDR3 extends over 17 amino acids. The chain's CDR3 is CASSQDGQLSNTGELFF. In nucleotides, the CDR3 is TGTGCCAGCAGCCAAGATGGCCAGTTATCGAACACCGGGGAGCTGTTTTTT.

V and J are TRBV9 and TRBJ2-3; D unclear. The germline V gene encodes CDR1 SGDLS and CDR2 YYNGEE. This CDR3 is built from 12 residues. Trimming cost V 0 bases and J 4 bases, with 3 bases left between them. CDR3 in amino acids: CASSVEADTQYF. The CDR3 DNA reads as TGTGCCAGCAGCGTAGAGGCAGATACGCAGTATTTT.

The chain couples TRBV9 to TRBJ1-6, with a tentative D call TRBD1 (5 bases). The CDR3 covers 15 residues. Trimming shortened V by 0 bases and J by 10 bases, and 14 bases separated the two germline ends. Germline V lookup: CDR1 SGDLS, CDR2 YYNGEE. CDR3 sequence reads: CASSVELATGSPLHF. The CDR3, as DNA: TGTGCCAGCAGCGTAGAATTGGCAACAGGATCACCCCTCCACTTT.

This clonotype was seen only a few times. The V and J genes are TRBV12-3 or TRBV12-4 and TRBJ2-6; 8 bases fit TRBD2. This CDR3 region has 16 residues. Losses at the gene ends were 6 bases for V and 0 bases for J; bases not matched to a gene: 4. The CDR3 spells CASRIAGSSGANVLTF. CDR3 bases: TGTGCCAGCAGGATAGCGGGAAGCTCTGGGGCCAACGTCCTGACTTTC.

This clonotype was detected only a few times. The chain links TRBV28 to TRBJ2-4, with a tentative D call TRBD2 (5 bases). CDR1 and CDR2 from the germline V gene are MDHEN and SYDVKM. The CDR3 has 15 residues. Trimming shortened V by 3 bases and J by 1 base, and 10 bases separated the two germline ends. The CDR3 nucleotides read TGTGCCAGCAGTTTTAACGGGGTGGCCAAAAACATTCAGTACTTC. Its translation is CASSFNGVAKNIQYF.

The chain combines TRBV5-1 with TRBJ2-5; unclear D gene. Looked up from germline, CDR1 is SGHRS and CDR2 is YFSETQ. The CDR3 has 14 amino acids. Trimming took off 4 bases at V and 1 base at J, with 11 bases between the two ends. The CDR3 DNA is TGCGCCAGCAGCACTGGACGGATCCAAGAGACCCAGTACTTC. As protein: CASSTGRIQETQYF.

In its sample, this clonotype was seen a few times. A much larger clone lies one base from this, so it may be a read error. The V and J genes are TRBV5-1 and TRBJ2-1; 8 nucleotides align to TRBD1. The better agreement between TRBJ2-7 and the DNA end casts doubt on the J call. Per the germline V gene, CDR1 is SGHRS and CDR2 is YFSETQ. This CDR3 comprises 15 residues. Here the CDR3 DNA reads TGCGCCAGCAGCGGCACAGGGGGATCCTACAATGAGCAGTACTTC. It specifies CASSGTGGSYNEQYF.

This clonotype came up many times. This chain joins TRBV15 and TRBJ2-7, with 10 bases fitting TRBD2. The last part of the DNA fits TRBJ2-5 better; the J call may be wrong. CDR1 and CDR2 (germline): LNHNV, YYDKDF (reference sequence). CDR3 length equals 19 residues. CDR3 nucleotide sequence: TGTGCCACCAGCACACCTTTTAAGTCGGGACTAGCGAACCCAGAGACCCAGTACTTC. As protein: CATSTPFKSGLANPETQYF.

This clonotype was counted only a few times. This rearrangement joins TRBV27 to TRBJ2-7; 11 positions match TRBD2. This CDR3 region has 16 residues. V lost 4 bases, J lost 2 bases, and 7 bases stayed unmatched. CDR1 MNHEY and CDR2 SMNVEV come from the germline V gene (reference sequence). For the CDR3, the DNA is TGTGCCAGCAGTTATCGGACTAGCGGGTTCACCTACGAGCAGTACTTC. Translation: CASSYRTSGFTYEQYF.

This clonotype was seen repeatedly, ten times or more. The chain carries TRBV10-3 and TRBJ2-7; 11 nucleotides align to TRBD2. The CDR3 spans 16 residues. With 10 bases clipped from V and 0 bases from J, the junction kept 11 bases outside the gene matches. Germline loops: CDR1 ENHRY, CDR2 SYGVKD. The CDR3 nucleotides read TGTGCCACCCAAGGGACTAGCGGCCGTAGCTCCTACGAGCAGTACTTC. Translation gives CATQGTSGRSSYEQYF.